This TCR beta chain was sequenced during a study of T cell responses to AZD1222 COVID-19 vaccine. Study-wide findings and caveats: The donor cohort was predominantly white British with a female majority, and clonal diversity may have been underestimated. Only a handful of AZD1222 recipients, roughly 6 in all, had baseline seropositivity.

With respect to this clone: Its specificity is not known.

Clones were read by immunoSEQ multiplex PCR, and TCRdb kept only the in-frame ones, dropping some. The sample comprises 120,000 to 150,000 clones, less than 95% of which are singletons, and about 7.5% rests with the top ten. The sample here was peripheral blood, taken 28 days after the second dose of the MenACWY control vaccine. The origin of this receptor is an adult who received the MenACWY meningococcal vaccine as a control.

The CDR3 reads CASSQMGLAATYEQYF. The CDR3 bases are TGCGCCAGCAGCCAAATGGGACTAGCGGCGACTTACGAGCAGTACTTC. V gene TRBV4-3 combines with J gene TRBJ2-7; the match to TRBD2 covers 11 bases. This CDR3 comprises 16 residues. Germline CDR1 and CDR2: LGHNA and YSLEER. The V gene end was trimmed by 2 bases and the J gene end by 4 bases; junction bases not matched to a gene: 7.